A selection of T cell receptor beta chains follows, all from one sample in a study of shared clonotypes between healthy human individuals. TCRdb's copy holds only in-frame clones and misses some; the assay was immunoSEQ multiplex PCR. The sample consists of fewer than 850,000 clones, roughly 88% of them appearing once. Sequenced input: memory CD8+ T cells from PBMCs. Every receptor here comes from a man between 18 and 35 years old in good health. Some clones in this sample may be carry-over from other donors' samples. Each CDR3 is given with its conserved first and last residue. D genes are given only for firm matches. Clone size is not always given. Where it is, it says once, few, many or a class for expanded clones.

abundance: -
j_gene: TRBJ1-1
v_gene: TRBV19
d_gene: -
CDR3nt: TGTGCCAGTACTGGGGGGCAGAACACTGAAGCTTTCTTT
CDR3aa: CASTGGQNTEAFF

abundance: -
j_gene: TRBJ2-7
v_gene: TRBV27
d_gene: TRBD1
CDR3nt: TGTGCCAGCAGTTTCATCGGACAGGGGATCCACGAGCAGTACTTC
CDR3aa: CASSFIGQGIHEQYF

abundance: few
j_gene: TRBJ1-1
v_gene: TRBV28
d_gene: TRBD1
CDR3nt: TGTGCCAGCAGCCAGGGACAGTCGAACACTGAAGCTTTCTTT
CDR3aa: CASSQGQSNTEAFF

abundance: -
j_gene: TRBJ2-1
v_gene: TRBV10-3
d_gene: TRBD2
CDR3nt: TGTGCCATCCGTTCTAGCGGCATGTATGAGCAGTTCTTC
CDR3aa: CAIRSSGMYEQFF

abundance: -
j_gene: TRBJ2-5
v_gene: TRBV12-5
d_gene: TRBD2
CDR3nt: TGTGCTAGTGGTTTTTCGGGGGGATGGGCTGGAGAGACCCAGTACTTC
CDR3aa: CASGFSGGWAGETQYF

abundance: -
j_gene: TRBJ1-5
v_gene: TRBV19
d_gene: TRBD1
CDR3nt: TGTGCCAGTAGTATTCCTCCTGGGGACAGGGGCAATCAGCCCCAGCATTTT
CDR3aa: CASSIPPGDRGNQPQHF

abundance: -
j_gene: TRBJ2-1
v_gene: TRBV6-1
d_gene: -
CDR3nt: TGTGCCAGCAGGGGAACAGGAAGCTCCTACAATGAGCAGTTCTTC
CDR3aa: CASRGTGSSYNEQFF

abundance: -
j_gene: TRBJ1-5
v_gene: TRBV7-9
d_gene: -
CDR3nt: TGTGCCAGCAGCCTGTCGGCCAATCAGCCCCAGCATTTT
CDR3aa: CASSLSANQPQHF

abundance: -
j_gene: TRBJ1-1
v_gene: TRBV27
d_gene: -
CDR3nt: TGTGCCAGCAGTCGTTACCCCCTACGTAACACTGAAGCTTTCTTT
CDR3aa: CASSRYPLRNTEAFF

abundance: -
j_gene: TRBJ1-1
v_gene: TRBV10-2
d_gene: -
CDR3nt: TGCGCCAGCAGTGAGGGCCTACGAGAAGCTTTCTTT
CDR3aa: CASSEGLREAFF

abundance: -
j_gene: TRBJ2-7
v_gene: TRBV5-1
d_gene: -
CDR3nt: TGCGCCAGCAGCGCGCCGGGTACTTACGAGCAGTACTTC
CDR3aa: CASSAPGTYEQYF

abundance: -
j_gene: TRBJ1-2
v_gene: TRBV27
d_gene: -
CDR3nt: TGTGCCAGCAGTTTCGGGACGGACTATGGCTACACCTTC
CDR3aa: CASSFGTDYGYTF

abundance: once
j_gene: TRBJ1-1
v_gene: TRBV6-6
d_gene: -
CDR3nt: TGTGCCAGCAGTTACCGACACCTCCCGGGCACTGAAGCTTTCTTT
CDR3aa: CASSYRHLPGTEAFF

abundance: -
j_gene: TRBJ2-3
v_gene: TRBV11-2
d_gene: -
CDR3nt: TGTGCCAGCACCGAGAGAGGCGATCCCACAGATACGCAGTATTTT
CDR3aa: CASTERGDPTDTQYF

abundance: -
j_gene: TRBJ2-1
v_gene: TRBV6-6
d_gene: -
CDR3nt: TGTGCCAGCAGTTACTCGGGACGTGGGACCGACAATGAGCAGTTCTTC
CDR3aa: CASSYSGRGTDNEQFF

abundance: -
j_gene: TRBJ2-7
v_gene: TRBV29-1
d_gene: TRBD2
CDR3nt: TGCAGCGCCCGAGGGGGACTAGCGGGAGTGGGTAGGACCTACGAGCAGTACTTC
CDR3aa: CSARGGLAGVGRTYEQYF

abundance: few
j_gene: TRBJ1-1
v_gene: TRBV2
d_gene: TRBD1
CDR3nt: TGTGCCACACGACAGGGGCCATTGATCACTGAAGCTTTCTTT
CDR3aa: CATRQGPLITEAFF

abundance: -
j_gene: TRBJ2-1
v_gene: TRBV28
d_gene: TRBD2
CDR3nt: TGTGCCGGCCGTAGCGGGAGGAGTGAGTACAATGAGCAGTTCTTC
CDR3aa: CAGRSGRSEYNEQFF

abundance: -
j_gene: TRBJ2-7
v_gene: TRBV29-1
d_gene: -
CDR3nt: TGCAGCGTTGAATTGGCGGCACTAGGGGCCTACGAGCAGTACTTC
CDR3aa: CSVELAALGAYEQYF

abundance: -
j_gene: TRBJ2-4
v_gene: TRBV11-2
d_gene: -
CDR3nt: TGTGCCAGCAGCTTTCAGGGGACAAACAAAAACATTCAGTACTTC
CDR3aa: CASSFQGTNKNIQYF

abundance: -
j_gene: TRBJ2-7
v_gene: TRBV27
d_gene: -
CDR3nt: TGTGCCAGCAGACCCTCAGGGGGGGCCTACGAGCAGTACTTC
CDR3aa: CASRPSGGAYEQYF

abundance: -
j_gene: TRBJ2-1
v_gene: TRBV7-2
d_gene: -
CDR3nt: TGTGCCAGCAGCCTAGACGGGAGCTCCTACAATGAGCAGTTCTTC
CDR3aa: CASSLDGSSYNEQFF

abundance: once
j_gene: TRBJ2-1
v_gene: TRBV7-3
d_gene: TRBD2
CDR3nt: TGTGCCAGCAGCGCGGGACTAGCGGGAAACAATGAGCAGTTCTTC
CDR3aa: CASSAGLAGNNEQFF

abundance: -
j_gene: TRBJ2-7
v_gene: TRBV7-7
d_gene: TRBD2
CDR3nt: TGTGCCAGCAGCCAACAAAGGGGGTGCGGGACTAGCGGGAGTGTGGGCTACGAGCAGTACTTC
CDR3aa: CASSQQRGCGTSGSVGYEQYF

abundance: -
j_gene: TRBJ2-1
v_gene: TRBV6-6
d_gene: TRBD2
CDR3nt: TGTGCCAGCAGTTACTCGAGGTTGTTGCGGGAGTATGAGCAGTTCTTC
CDR3aa: CASSYSRLLREYEQFF

abundance: -
j_gene: TRBJ2-1
v_gene: TRBV7-3
d_gene: -
CDR3nt: TGTGCCAGCAGCCCCGCGGGATCCCCCTACAATGAGCAGTTCTTC
CDR3aa: CASSPAGSPYNEQFF

abundance: -
j_gene: TRBJ2-1
v_gene: TRBV7-9
d_gene: -
CDR3nt: TGTGCCAGCAGCTTGGTTCCGCTCTATGAGCAGTTCTTC
CDR3aa: CASSLVPLYEQFF

abundance: -
j_gene: TRBJ2-7
v_gene: TRBV5-1
d_gene: -
CDR3nt: TGCGCCAGCAGCTTGGGAGTCCTAGAGGCCGGCGTGTACGAGCAGTACTTC
CDR3aa: CASSLGVLEAGVYEQYF

abundance: few
j_gene: TRBJ2-2
v_gene: TRBV5-4
d_gene: TRBD2
CDR3nt: TGTGCCAGCAGTCCGGGAGGGAAGGAGCTGTTTTTT
CDR3aa: CASSPGGKELFF

abundance: -
j_gene: TRBJ2-1
v_gene: TRBV14
d_gene: -
CDR3nt: TGTGCCAGCAGCGGACTGAAGAGGGATGAGCAGTTCTTC
CDR3aa: CASSGLKRDEQFF

abundance: once
j_gene: TRBJ2-7
v_gene: TRBV27
d_gene: TRBD1
CDR3nt: TGTGCCAGCAGTACCCGGGACAGGATCTACGAGCAGTACTTC
CDR3aa: CASSTRDRIYEQYF

abundance: -
j_gene: TRBJ2-5
v_gene: TRBV6-6
d_gene: TRBD1
CDR3nt: TGTGCCAGCAGCCCCAGGGGGACAGATCCTCGAGAGACCCAGTACTTC
CDR3aa: CASSPRGTDPRETQYF

abundance: -
j_gene: TRBJ2-5
v_gene: TRBV7-9
d_gene: -
CDR3nt: TGTGCCAGCAGCGTGGGAGTCCAAGAGACCCAGTACTTC
CDR3aa: CASSVGVQETQYF

abundance: -
j_gene: TRBJ2-3
v_gene: TRBV5-6
d_gene: -
CDR3nt: TGTGCCAGCAGCTACTTTACAGGCTCAGATACGCAGTATTTT
CDR3aa: CASSYFTGSDTQYF

abundance: -
j_gene: TRBJ2-4
v_gene: TRBV7-9
d_gene: TRBD1
CDR3nt: TGTGCCAGCAGCGGTACTCCACAGGGGAGCGCCAAAAACATTCAGTACTTC
CDR3aa: CASSGTPQGSAKNIQYF

abundance: few
j_gene: TRBJ2-7
v_gene: TRBV6-1
d_gene: TRBD2
CDR3nt: TGTGCCAGCAGTGAAGCGATGATTGGCGGGAGGGCCCTATACGAGCAGTACTTC
CDR3aa: CASSEAMIGGRALYEQYF

abundance: -
j_gene: TRBJ1-1
v_gene: TRBV19
d_gene: TRBD1
CDR3nt: TGTGCCAGTAGTACAACAGGGGGCTCCCTGAACACTGAAGCTTTCTTT
CDR3aa: CASSTTGGSLNTEAFF

abundance: -
j_gene: TRBJ2-5
v_gene: TRBV14
d_gene: -
CDR3nt: TGTGCCAGCAGCCAAGATGAGTACCAAGAGACCCAGTACTTC
CDR3aa: CASSQDEYQETQYF

abundance: once
j_gene: TRBJ2-5
v_gene: TRBV11-2
d_gene: -
CDR3nt: TGTGCCAGCAGCCGGACAGCACAAGAGACCCAGTACTTC
CDR3aa: CASSRTAQETQYF

abundance: -
j_gene: TRBJ2-1
v_gene: TRBV7-2
d_gene: TRBD2
CDR3nt: TGTGCCAGCAGCTTAGGGGAGGGACCTAGCTCCTACAATGAGCAGTTCTTC
CDR3aa: CASSLGEGPSSYNEQFF

abundance: -
j_gene: TRBJ2-2
v_gene: TRBV27
d_gene: -
CDR3nt: TGTGCCAGCAGTTTCGTGGTTGACACCGGGGAGCTGTTTTTT
CDR3aa: CASSFVVDTGELFF

abundance: -
j_gene: TRBJ2-7
v_gene: TRBV27
d_gene: TRBD2
CDR3nt: TGTGCCAGCAGCTGGGGGGGCTACGAGCAGTACTTC
CDR3aa: CASSWGGYEQYF

abundance: -
j_gene: TRBJ2-1
v_gene: TRBV12-5
d_gene: -
CDR3nt: TGTGCTAGTGGTTGGGATTTTAACAATGAGCAGTTCTTC
CDR3aa: CASGWDFNNEQFF

abundance: -
j_gene: TRBJ2-7
v_gene: TRBV19
d_gene: TRBD1
CDR3nt: TGTGCCAGTAGTATCGAGGGGACAGGGGGCATCTACGAGCAGTACTTC
CDR3aa: CASSIEGTGGIYEQYF

abundance: -
j_gene: TRBJ2-4
v_gene: TRBV7-9
d_gene: TRBD1
CDR3nt: TGTGCCAGCAGCTTAGTTGGACAGGACAAAAACATTCAGTACTTC
CDR3aa: CASSLVGQDKNIQYF

abundance: -
j_gene: TRBJ2-1
v_gene: TRBV19
d_gene: TRBD2
CDR3nt: TGTGCCAGTAGTGGCAATCTACCGACTAGCGGGAGGCCGAGCTCCTACAATGAGCAGTTCTTC
CDR3aa: CASSGNLPTSGRPSSYNEQFF

abundance: -
j_gene: TRBJ1-4
v_gene: TRBV28
d_gene: -
CDR3nt: TGTGCCAGCAGGGGGTTGGGATACAGAATACCAACTAATGAAAAACTGTTTTTT
CDR3aa: CASRGLGYRIPTNEKLFF

abundance: -
j_gene: TRBJ2-3
v_gene: TRBV27
d_gene: -
CDR3nt: TGTGCCAGCAGTTTTCTAGGCTCGCGGGACACAGATACGCAGTATTTT
CDR3aa: CASSFLGSRDTDTQYF

abundance: -
j_gene: TRBJ2-1
v_gene: TRBV5-1
d_gene: -
CDR3nt: TGCGCCAGCAGCGAGGGAGATGGGGGTTACAATGAGCAGTTCTTC
CDR3aa: CASSEGDGGYNEQFF

abundance: -
j_gene: TRBJ2-1
v_gene: TRBV5-1
d_gene: TRBD1
CDR3nt: TGCGCCAGCAGCTTGGGACAGGGCCGCTACAATGAGCAGTTCTTC
CDR3aa: CASSLGQGRYNEQFF

abundance: -
j_gene: TRBJ1-5
v_gene: TRBV7-8
d_gene: -
CDR3nt: TGTGCCAGCAGCTTAAGCTATCCCAATCAGCCCCAGCATTTT
CDR3aa: CASSLSYPNQPQHF

abundance: -
j_gene: TRBJ1-2
v_gene: TRBV11-1
d_gene: -
CDR3nt: TGTGCCAGCAGCTTAGCGTCAGGGCACTACACCTTC
CDR3aa: CASSLASGHYTF

abundance: -
j_gene: TRBJ2-7
v_gene: TRBV19
d_gene: -
CDR3nt: TGTGCCAGTAGTATAGGCCAGGGCTCCTACGAGCAGTACTTC
CDR3aa: CASSIGQGSYEQYF

abundance: -
j_gene: TRBJ2-5
v_gene: TRBV5-6
d_gene: TRBD1
CDR3nt: TGTGCCAGCAGCCCTGGGACAGGGCAAGAGACCCAGTACTTC
CDR3aa: CASSPGTGQETQYF

abundance: -
j_gene: TRBJ2-2
v_gene: TRBV6-5
d_gene: -
CDR3nt: TGTGCCAGCAGAACCAAGAACACCGGGGAGCTGTTTTTT
CDR3aa: CASRTKNTGELFF

abundance: -
j_gene: TRBJ2-5
v_gene: TRBV9
d_gene: TRBD2
CDR3nt: TGTGCCAGCAGCGTGTCCATAATGAATCTAGCGGGAGGAAGTCAAGAGACCCAGTACTTC
CDR3aa: CASSVSIMNLAGGSQETQYF

abundance: -
j_gene: TRBJ1-2
v_gene: TRBV7-9
d_gene: -
CDR3nt: TGTGCCAGCAGCTTGGGGTCCCAACATGGCTACACCTTC
CDR3aa: CASSLGSQHGYTF

abundance: -
j_gene: TRBJ2-3
v_gene: TRBV25-1
d_gene: -
CDR3nt: TGTGCCAGCAGTGACTGGTATGCACCTCAGGCGACAGATACGCAGTATTTT
CDR3aa: CASSDWYAPQATDTQYF

abundance: -
j_gene: TRBJ2-2
v_gene: TRBV28
d_gene: -
CDR3nt: TGTGCCAGCAGTTTGTTGGGGCCCCCGGGGGAGCTGTTTTTT
CDR3aa: CASSLLGPPGELFF